This entry lists 15 T cell receptor beta chains sequenced from one sample in a study of shared clonotypes between healthy human individuals. Sequenced by immunoSEQ multiplex PCR; TCRdb stores in-frame clones only, minus some. The data contain a few million clones, just over 90% of them singletons. Specimen: naive CD4+ T cells from PBMCs. Sample subset: CD45RA+ positively selected. The receptors derive from a man aged 18 to 29 in good health. Some clones in this sample may be carry-over from other donors' samples.

The V call is TRBV6-1, the J call TRBJ1-5; possible D gene TRBD1, 6 bases. Germline CDR1 reads MNHNS; CDR2 reads SASEGT. The CDR3 spans 14 residues. The ends were cut back, 4 bases at V and 6 bases at J, with 13 bases in the middle. CDR3 in amino acids: CASSARGIGQPQHF. The DNA for the CDR3 is TGTGCCAGCAGTGCCAGGGGTATAGGTCAGCCCCAGCATTTT.

This clone was observed a single time. The chain is built from TRBV5-1 and TRBJ2-3; 11 nucleotides agree with TRBD2. Germline CDR1 reads SGHRS; CDR2 reads YFSETQ. This CDR3 has 16 amino acids. The V and J ends lost 0 bases and 0 bases, in that order; junction bases with no gene match: 0. Here the CDR3 reads CASSLASGGSTDTQYF. The CDR3 DNA reads as TGCGCCAGCAGCTTGGCTAGCGGGGGGAGCACAGATACGCAGTATTTT.

V is TRBV6-6 and J is TRBJ1-5, with 9 bases lining up with TRBD1. The CDR3 covers 14 residues. V gave up 6 bases and J gave up 8 bases; unmatched junction bases: 8. CDR1 is MNHNY and CDR2 is SVGAGI in the germline V gene (reference sequence). The CDR3 DNA follows: TGTGCCAGCAGGCCGGGACAGGGCTTAGAGCCCCAGCATTTT. The encoded protein is CASRPGQGLEPQHF.

This clone was picked up one time. The chain employs TRBV7-7 and TRBJ2-1; no clear D. Deletions cut 4 bases from V and 7 bases from J, with 11 bases between. The CDR3 sequence is 13 residues long. Germline loops: CDR1 SSHAT, CDR2 FNYEAQ (reference sequence). The CDR3 DNA reads TGTGCCAGCAGCTCATATCTTGGGAATGAGCAGTTCTTC. It yields the protein CASSSYLGNEQFF.

In regard to this clone: At the DNA level, this CDR3 is encoded by other sequences in the same sample as well. V and J are TRBV7-2 and TRBJ2-3; D is unresolved. Germline V lookup: CDR1 SGHTA, CDR2 FQGNSA. There are 14 residues in the CDR3. The ends were cut back, 0 bases at V and 4 bases at J, with 8 bases in the middle. CDR3 residues: CASSLAYGADTQYF. DNA of the CDR3: TGTGCCAGCAGCTTAGCCTATGGAGCAGATACGCAGTATTTT.

The chain couples TRBV5-8 to TRBJ2-7, with D perhaps being TRBD1 or TRBD2 (6 bases each). Trimming pared 6 bases from V and 3 bases from J, leaving 19 bases between. CDR3 size: 15 residues. Germline-derived CDR1 and CDR2 are SGHTS and YDEGEE. DNA for the CDR3: TGTGCCAGCATCGTAACGGGGGCCCCGTTCTACGAGCAGTACTTC. Encoded protein: CASIVTGAPFYEQYF.

This chain uses TRBV5-1 with TRBJ1-2; D is possibly TRBD1 (6 bases). V dropped 4 bases and J dropped 6 bases, with 22 bases sitting between them. The CDR3 contains 16 residues. Germline loops: CDR1 SGHRS, CDR2 YFSETQ. The CDR3 loop is CASSPLTLPGGHGYTF. The CDR3 bases are TGCGCCAGCAGCCCACTTACCCTTCCCGGGGGCCATGGCTACACCTTC.

This clone occurred once. The chain links TRBV9 to TRBJ2-1; the D gene is possibly TRBD2 (5 bases). In germline, CDR1 is SGDLS, CDR2 YYNGEE. CDR3 length equals 15 residues. Trimming pared 4 bases from V and 5 bases from J, leaving 16 bases between. The CDR3 coding sequence is TGTGCCAGCAGCCCGGGGAAAGGCGGAGACAATGAGCAGTTCTTC. It is translated as CASSPGKGGDNEQFF.

This clone has only one observation. The chain recombines TRBV4-3 with TRBJ2-7, with D maybe TRBD2 (6 bases). V was pared by 1 base and J by 1 base, with 14 bases between. The CDR3 sequence is 16 residues long. Germline CDR1 LGHNA, CDR2 YSLEER. CDR3 amino acids: CASSQGGSGASYEQYF. CDR3 sequence (DNA): TGCGCCAGCAGCCAAGGGGGGTCGGGAGCTTCCTACGAGCAGTACTTC.

The V gene is TRBV5-4, the J gene TRBJ2-5; TRBD1 matches at 11 bases. Germline values: CDR1 SGHNT, CDR2 YYREEE (reference sequence). The CDR3 is made up of 16 amino acids. Losses at the gene ends were 3 bases for V and 0 bases for J; bases not matched to a gene: 4. The CDR3 sequence is CASSSGTGGYQETQYF. DNA of the CDR3: TGTGCCAGCAGCTCCGGGACAGGGGGGTACCAAGAGACCCAGTACTTC.

This rearrangement joins TRBV28 to TRBJ2-1, with no clear D. Trimming left V 6 bases short and J 5 bases short, with 17 bases between. The CDR3 loop spans 15 amino acids. The V gene's germline CDR1 is MDHEN and CDR2 SYDVKM. This CDR3 reads CASSRTYLQDNEQFF. The CDR3 DNA follows: TGTGCCAGCAGCCGGACCTACCTCCAAGACAATGAGCAGTTCTTC.

This clone was seen only once. Other DNA sequences in this specimen translate into the identical CDR3. The chain links TRBV28 to TRBJ1-4; no firm D call. Germline CDR1 MDHEN, CDR2 SYDVKM. V lost 5 bases, J lost 4 bases, and 8 bases lay in between. CDR3 size: 13 residues. CDR3 in DNA: TGTGCCAGCAGTGGCGGGAATAATGAAAAACTGTTTTTT. Its translation is CASSGGNNEKLFF.

This chain links TRBV9 with TRBJ1-2; 10 bases match TRBD1. The J segment lost 1 base and the V segment lost 3 bases, leaving 9 bases of the junction unmatched. Germline V gene sequence: CDR1 SGDLS, CDR2 YYNGEE. The CDR3 extends over 17 amino acids. The CDR3 bases are TGTGCCAGCAGCGCCTCCCGGACAGGGGGTCATAACTATGGCTACACCTTC. As protein: CASSASRTGGHNYGYTF.

The rearrangement uses TRBV7-9 and TRBJ2-7; the D gene is possibly TRBD2 (5 bases). V lost 4 bases and J lost 4, with 8 bases in between. CDR3 length: 12 amino acids. Germline V gene data show CDR1 as SEHNR and CDR2 as FQNEAQ (reference sequence). CDR3 sequence (DNA): TGTGCCAGCAGCTACGGACTTTACGAGCAGTACTTC. Encoded protein: CASSYGLYEQYF.

The rearrangement joins TRBV9 to TRBJ2-5; D is undetermined. From germline, CDR1 is SGDLS and CDR2 YYNGEE. V was cut by 4 bases and J by 5 bases, with 12 bases left in between. This CDR3 contains 13 residues. The CDR3 bases are TGTGCCAGCAGCCCAAGCGTATGGGAGACCCAGTACTTC. The encoded protein is CASSPSVWETQYF.